This TCR beta chain appears in the sequencing data of a study of patients and donors after allogeneic stem cell transplantation. The CDR3 is 15 amino acids. The junction had 5 bases not matched to a gene; V was cut back by 4 bases and J by 3 bases. This clonotype has ten or more counts. TCRdb passed the RT-PCR reads through MiXCR, listing each CDR3 protein once. Among more than 850,000 distinct CDR3 sequences listed, around 17% were seen once. V gene TRBV12-3 or TRBV12-4 combines with J gene TRBJ1-1; 10 bases map to TRBD1. Sequencing was performed on blood, either unsorted or a sorted T cell fraction (not recorded which). This clonotype originated in a human donor who was either an allogeneic HSCT recipient or a stem cell or donor lymphocyte infusion donor (not recorded which). It is not recorded whose cells these are; they may come from a transplant donor. For the CDR3, the DNA is TGTGCCAGCAGTTCGTTGGGGACAGGGGACACTGAAGCTTTCTTT. Amino acids: CASSSLGTGDTEAFF.